This TCR beta chain was recorded in a study of cytotoxic CD8 clonotypes in ibrutinib-treated CLL. To note about this clone: What it binds is unknown.

Between the trimmed V and J ends, which lost 0 bases and 5 bases, there was a span of 12 bases. Germline-derived CDR1 and CDR2 are SGHNT and YYREEE (reference sequence). The CDR3 extends over 15 amino acids. Study observations and caveats: Public clonotypes, rarely seen, contracted or held steady on treatment.

Target depth was 1 in 200,000 to 1 in 1 million T cells, about 10x per clonotype. Clones were read by immunoSEQ multiplex PCR, and TCRdb kept only the in-frame ones, dropping some. The repertoire holds around 300,000 clones, with around four fifths as singletons. TCR beta libraries used 1.5 to 2 micrograms of DNA from cryopreserved PBMCs. The chain carries TRBV5-4 and TRBJ2-1; D uncertain. This sequence originates from a human donor with chronic lymphocytic leukemia. This specimen was PBMCs, taken before ibrutinib treatment. As DNA, the CDR3 is TGTGCCAGCAGCTTGGTGTCTCTTAGGAACAATGAGCAGTTCTTC. Protein sequence: CASSLVSLRNNEQFF. Filled out from reference TRBV5-4 and TRBJ2-1, the complete variable domain reads ETGVTQSPTHLIKTRGQQVTLRCSSQSGHNTVSWYQQALGQGPQFIFQYYREEENGRGNFPPRFSGLQFPNYSSELNVNALELDDSALYLCASSLVSLRNNEQFFGPGTRLTVL.